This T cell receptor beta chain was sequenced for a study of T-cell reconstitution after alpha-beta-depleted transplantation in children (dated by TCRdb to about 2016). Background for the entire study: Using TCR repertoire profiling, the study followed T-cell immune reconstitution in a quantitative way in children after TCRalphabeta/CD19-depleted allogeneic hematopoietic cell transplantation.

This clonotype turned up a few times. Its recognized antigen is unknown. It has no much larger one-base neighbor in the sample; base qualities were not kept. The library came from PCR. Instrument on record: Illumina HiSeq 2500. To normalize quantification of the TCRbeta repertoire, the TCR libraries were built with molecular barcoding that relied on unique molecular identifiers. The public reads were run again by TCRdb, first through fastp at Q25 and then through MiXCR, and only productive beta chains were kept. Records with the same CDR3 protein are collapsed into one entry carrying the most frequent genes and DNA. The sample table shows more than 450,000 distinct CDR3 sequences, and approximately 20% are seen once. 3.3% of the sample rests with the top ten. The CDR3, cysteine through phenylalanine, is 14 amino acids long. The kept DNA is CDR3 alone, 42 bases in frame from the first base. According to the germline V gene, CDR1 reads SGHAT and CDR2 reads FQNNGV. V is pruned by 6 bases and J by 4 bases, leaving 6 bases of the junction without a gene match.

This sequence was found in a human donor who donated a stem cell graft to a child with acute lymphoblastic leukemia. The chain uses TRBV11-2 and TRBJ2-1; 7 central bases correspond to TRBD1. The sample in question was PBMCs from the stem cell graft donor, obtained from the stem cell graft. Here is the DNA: TGTGCCAGCAGGGGGGACAGCACTTACAATGAGCAGTTCTTC. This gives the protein CASRGDSTYNEQFF. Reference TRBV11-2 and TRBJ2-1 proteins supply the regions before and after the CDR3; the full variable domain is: EAGVAQSPRYKIIEKRQSVAFWCNPISGHATLYWYQQILGQGPKLLIQFQNNGVVDDSQLPKDRFSAERLKGVDSTLKIQPAKLEDSAVYLCASRGDSTYNEQFFGPGTRLTVL.